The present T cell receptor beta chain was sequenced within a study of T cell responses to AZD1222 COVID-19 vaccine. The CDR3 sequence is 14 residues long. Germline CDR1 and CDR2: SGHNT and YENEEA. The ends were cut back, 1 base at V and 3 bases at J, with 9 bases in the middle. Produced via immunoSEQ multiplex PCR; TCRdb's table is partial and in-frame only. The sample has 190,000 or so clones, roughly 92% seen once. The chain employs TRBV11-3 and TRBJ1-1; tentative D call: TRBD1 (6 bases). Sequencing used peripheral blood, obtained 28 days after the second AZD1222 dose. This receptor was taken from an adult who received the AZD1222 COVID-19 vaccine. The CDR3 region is CASSLGGGYTEAFF. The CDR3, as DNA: TGTGCCAGCAGCTTAGGGGGGGGCTACACTGAAGCTTTCTTT.